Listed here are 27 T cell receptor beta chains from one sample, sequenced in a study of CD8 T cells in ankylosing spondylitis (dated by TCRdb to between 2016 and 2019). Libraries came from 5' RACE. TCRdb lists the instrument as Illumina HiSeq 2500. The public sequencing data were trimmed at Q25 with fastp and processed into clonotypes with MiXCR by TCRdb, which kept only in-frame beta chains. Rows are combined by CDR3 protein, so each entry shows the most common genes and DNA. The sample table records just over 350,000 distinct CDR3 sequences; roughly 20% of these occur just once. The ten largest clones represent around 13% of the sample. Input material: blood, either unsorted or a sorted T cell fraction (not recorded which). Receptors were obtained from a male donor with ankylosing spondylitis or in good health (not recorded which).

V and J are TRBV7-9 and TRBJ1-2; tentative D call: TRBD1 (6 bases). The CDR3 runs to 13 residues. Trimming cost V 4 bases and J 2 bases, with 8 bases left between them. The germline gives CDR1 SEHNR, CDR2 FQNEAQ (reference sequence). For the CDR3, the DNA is TGTGCCAGCAGCTACCAGGGGAACTATGGCTACACCTTC. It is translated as CASSYQGNYGYTF.

The CDR3 loop is CSVVGGTEAFF. The CDR3 DNA reads TGCAGCGTTGTTGGGGGCACTGAAGCTTTCTTT. The rearrangement joins TRBV29-1 to TRBJ1-1; D may be TRBD1 (5 bases). V was pared by 4 bases and J by 4 bases, with 7 bases between. Per the germline V gene, CDR1 is SQVTM and CDR2 is ANQGSEA. This CDR3 has 11 residues.

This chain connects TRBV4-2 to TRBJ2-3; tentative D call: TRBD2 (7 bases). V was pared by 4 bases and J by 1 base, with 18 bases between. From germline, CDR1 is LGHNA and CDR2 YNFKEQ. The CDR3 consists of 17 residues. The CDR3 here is CASSPRGGGAGTDTQYF. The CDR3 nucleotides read TGTGCCAGCAGCCCCCGGGGAGGGGGGGCGGGCACAGATACGCAGTATTTT.

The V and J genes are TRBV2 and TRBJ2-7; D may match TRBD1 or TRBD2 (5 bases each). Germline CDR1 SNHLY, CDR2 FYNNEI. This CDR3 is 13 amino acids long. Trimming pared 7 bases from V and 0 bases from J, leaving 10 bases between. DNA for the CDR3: TGTGCCAGCATTTCGGGGCCCTCCTACGAGCAGTACTTC. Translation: CASISGPSYEQYF.

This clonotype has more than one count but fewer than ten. The CDR3 coding sequence is TGTGCCAGCAGTTACTCAGGGGGGTACGGGGTGGGCACTGAAGCTTTCTTT. Protein: CASSYSGGYGVGTEAFF. The V gene is TRBV6-5, the J gene TRBJ1-1; maybe TRBD1 (6 bases). The CDR3 is made up of 17 amino acids. Germline CDR1 and CDR2: MNHEY and SVGAGI. Trimming left V 0 bases short and J 4 bases short, with 18 bases between.

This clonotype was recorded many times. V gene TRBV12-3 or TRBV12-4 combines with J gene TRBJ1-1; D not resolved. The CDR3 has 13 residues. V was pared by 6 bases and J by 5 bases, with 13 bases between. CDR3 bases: TGTGCCAGCAGCTACGGAGGAGGGACTGAAGCTTTCTTT. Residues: CASSYGGGTEAFF.

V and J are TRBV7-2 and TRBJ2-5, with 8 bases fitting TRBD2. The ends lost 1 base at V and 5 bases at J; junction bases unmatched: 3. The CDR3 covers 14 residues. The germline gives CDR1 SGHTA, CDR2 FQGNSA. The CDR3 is CASSLELAEETQYF. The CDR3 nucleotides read TGTGCCAGCAGCTTAGAACTAGCGGAGGAGACCCAGTACTTC.

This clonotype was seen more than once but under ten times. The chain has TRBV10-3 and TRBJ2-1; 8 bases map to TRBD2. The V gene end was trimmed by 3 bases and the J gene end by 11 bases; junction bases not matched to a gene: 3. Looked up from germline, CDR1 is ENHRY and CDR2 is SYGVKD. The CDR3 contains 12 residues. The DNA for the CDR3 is TGTGCCATCAGTGATACTAGCGGTCAGCAGTTCTTC. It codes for CAISDTSGQQFF.

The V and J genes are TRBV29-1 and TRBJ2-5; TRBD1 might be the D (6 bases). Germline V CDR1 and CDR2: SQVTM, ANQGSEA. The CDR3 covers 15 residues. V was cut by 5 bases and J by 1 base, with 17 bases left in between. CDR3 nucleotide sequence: TGCAGCGTTTTAGGGGACACAGGGAGCCAAGAGACCCAGTACTTC. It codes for CSVLGDTGSQETQYF.

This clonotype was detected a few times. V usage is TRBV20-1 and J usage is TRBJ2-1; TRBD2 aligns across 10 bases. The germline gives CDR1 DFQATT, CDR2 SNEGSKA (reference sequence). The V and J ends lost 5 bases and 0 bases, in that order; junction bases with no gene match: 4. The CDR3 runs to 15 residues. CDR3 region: CSAHSGGSSYNEQFF. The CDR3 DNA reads TGCAGTGCTCATAGCGGGGGGAGCTCCTACAATGAGCAGTTCTTC.

The CDR3 protein is CSVEGQGDEQYF. The CDR3 nucleotides are TGCAGCGTTGAGGGACAGGGGGACGAGCAGTACTTC. The chain has TRBV29-1 and TRBJ2-7, with 11 positions matching TRBD1. V lost 3 bases, J lost 5 bases, and 0 bases stayed unmatched. CDR1 SQVTM and CDR2 ANQGSEA come from the germline V gene. CDR3 length equals 12 residues.

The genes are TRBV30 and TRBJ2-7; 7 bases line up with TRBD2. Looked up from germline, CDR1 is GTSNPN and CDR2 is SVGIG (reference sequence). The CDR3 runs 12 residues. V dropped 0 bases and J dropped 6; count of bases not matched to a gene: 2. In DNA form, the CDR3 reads TGTGCCTGGAGTGTATCGGGGGGCGAGCAGTACTTC. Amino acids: CAWSVSGGEQYF.

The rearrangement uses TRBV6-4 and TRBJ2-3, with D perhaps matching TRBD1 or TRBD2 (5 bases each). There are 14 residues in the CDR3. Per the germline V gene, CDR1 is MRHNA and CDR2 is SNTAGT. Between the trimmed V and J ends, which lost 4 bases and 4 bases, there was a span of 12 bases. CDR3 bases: TGTGCCAGCAGTGGGGGGAACCAGGCAGATACGCAGTATTTT. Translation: CASSGGNQADTQYF.

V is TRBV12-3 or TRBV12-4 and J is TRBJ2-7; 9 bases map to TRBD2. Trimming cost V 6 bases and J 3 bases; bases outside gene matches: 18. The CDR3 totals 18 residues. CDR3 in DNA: TGTGCCAGCAGCTTTGTTACGGGACTAGCTCCCCCCGGCTACGAGCAGTACTTC. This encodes CASSFVTGLAPPGYEQYF.

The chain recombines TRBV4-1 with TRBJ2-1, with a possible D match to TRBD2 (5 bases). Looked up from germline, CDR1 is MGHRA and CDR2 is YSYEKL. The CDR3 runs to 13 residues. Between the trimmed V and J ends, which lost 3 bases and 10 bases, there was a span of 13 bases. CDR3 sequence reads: CASSQGGLMEQFF. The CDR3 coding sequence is TGCGCCAGCAGCCAGGGTGGACTCATGGAGCAGTTCTTC.

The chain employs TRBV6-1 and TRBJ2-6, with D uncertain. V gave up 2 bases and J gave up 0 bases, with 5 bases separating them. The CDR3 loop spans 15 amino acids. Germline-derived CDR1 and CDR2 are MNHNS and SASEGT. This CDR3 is CASSESRSGANVLTF. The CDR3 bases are TGTGCCAGCAGTGAAAGCCGCTCTGGGGCCAACGTCCTGACTTTC.

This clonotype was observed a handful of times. In DNA, the CDR3 is TGTGCCAGCAGTCCAGAACCGGGTTACAATGAGCAGTTCTTC. It codes for CASSPEPGYNEQFF. V and J are TRBV12-3 or TRBV12-4 and TRBJ2-1; the D is unclear. The CDR3 has 14 amino acids. V shed 5 bases and J shed 4 bases, with 12 bases lying between them.

The CDR3 DNA sequence: TGTGCCAGCAGCCCCCCCGGGGGGGGTGATACGCAGTATTTT. It encodes CASSPPGGGDTQYF. The chain recombines TRBV7-3 with TRBJ2-3; TRBD2 matches 8 bases. The CDR3 has 14 amino acids. CDR1 and CDR2 (germline): SGHTA, FQGTGA. The V and J ends lost 5 bases and 6 bases, in that order; junction bases with no gene match: 7.

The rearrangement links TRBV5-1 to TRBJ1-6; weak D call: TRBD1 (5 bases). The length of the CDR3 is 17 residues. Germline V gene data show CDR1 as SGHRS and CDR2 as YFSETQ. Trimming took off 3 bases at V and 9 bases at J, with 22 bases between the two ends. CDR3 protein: CASSSLPRQVGRSPLHF. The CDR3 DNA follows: TGCGCCAGCAGCTCACTACCCCGCCAGGTGGGACGTTCACCCCTCCACTTT.

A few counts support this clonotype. The CDR3 sequence is CASSFRGGGELFF. The CDR3 DNA sequence: TGTGCCAGCAGTTTTCGGGGTGGCGGGGAGCTGTTTTTT. The rearrangement uses TRBV7-3 and TRBJ2-2, with D perhaps matching TRBD2 (5 bases). Germline V gene sequence: CDR1 SGHTA, CDR2 FQGTGA. With 6 bases removed from V and 7 bases from J, the gap between germline ends came to 12 bases. CDR3 length equals 13 residues.

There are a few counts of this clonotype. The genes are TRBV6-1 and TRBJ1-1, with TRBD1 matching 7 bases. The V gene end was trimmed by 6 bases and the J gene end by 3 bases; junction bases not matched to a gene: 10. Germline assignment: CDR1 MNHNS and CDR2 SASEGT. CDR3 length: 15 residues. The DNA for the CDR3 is TGTGCCAGCAGCTCACCGGGCAGGGGGGACACTGAAGCTTTCTTT. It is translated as CASSSPGRGDTEAFF.

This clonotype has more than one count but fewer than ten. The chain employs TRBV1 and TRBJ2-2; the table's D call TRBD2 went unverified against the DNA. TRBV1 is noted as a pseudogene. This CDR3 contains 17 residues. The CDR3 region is CTSSHPGSGANTGELFF. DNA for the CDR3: TGCACCAGCAGCCACCCAGGTAGCGGCGCGAACACCGGGGAGCTGTTTTTT.

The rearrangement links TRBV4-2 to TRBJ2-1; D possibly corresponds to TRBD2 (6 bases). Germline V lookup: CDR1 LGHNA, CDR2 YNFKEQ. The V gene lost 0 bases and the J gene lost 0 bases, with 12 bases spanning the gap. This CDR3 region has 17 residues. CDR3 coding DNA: TGTGCCAGCAGCCAAGAGATGGCGGGGAGCTCCTACAATGAGCAGTTCTTC. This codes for CASSQEMAGSSYNEQFF.

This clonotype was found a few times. DNA for the CDR3: TGCGCCAGCAGCTTGGGGCCCCAGGGGGAGACCCAGTACTTC. This sequence encodes CASSLGPQGETQYF. V usage is TRBV5-1 and J usage is TRBJ2-5, with TRBD1 as a possible D gene (6 bases). The V gene lost 0 bases and the J gene lost 5 bases, with 11 bases spanning the gap. The CDR3 runs 14 residues. From germline, CDR1 is SGHRS and CDR2 YFSETQ.

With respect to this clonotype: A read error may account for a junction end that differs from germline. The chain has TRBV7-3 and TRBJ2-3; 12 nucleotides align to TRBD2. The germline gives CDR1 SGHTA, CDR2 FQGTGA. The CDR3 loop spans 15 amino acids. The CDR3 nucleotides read TGTGCCAGCAGCCTAACCGGGACTAGCGGGGATACGCAGTATTTT. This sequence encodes CASSLTGTSGDTQYF.

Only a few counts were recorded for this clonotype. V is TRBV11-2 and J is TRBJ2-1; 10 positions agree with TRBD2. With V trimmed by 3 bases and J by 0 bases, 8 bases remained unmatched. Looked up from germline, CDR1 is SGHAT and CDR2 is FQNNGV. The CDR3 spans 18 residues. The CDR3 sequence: CASSFGLAGDPSYNEQFF. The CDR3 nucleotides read TGTGCCAGCAGCTTTGGTCTAGCGGGGGACCCCTCCTACAATGAGCAGTTCTTC. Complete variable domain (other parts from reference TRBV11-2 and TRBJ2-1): EAGVAQSPRYKIIEKRQSVAFWCNPISGHATLYWYQQILGQGPKLLIQFQNNGVVDDSQLPKDRFSAERLKGVDSTLKIQPAKLEDSAVYLCASSFGLAGDPSYNEQFFGPGTRLTVL.

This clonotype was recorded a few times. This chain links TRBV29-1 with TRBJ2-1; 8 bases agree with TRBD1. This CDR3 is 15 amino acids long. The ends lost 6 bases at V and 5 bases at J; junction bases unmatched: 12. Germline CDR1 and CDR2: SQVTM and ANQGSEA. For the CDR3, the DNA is TGCAGCGTCGACCGCGGGACAGGCAGAAACAATGAGCAGTTCTTC. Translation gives CSVDRGTGRNNEQFF.